A single sample is the source of the 32 T cell receptor beta chains below, sequenced in a study of blood T cell repertoires in COVID-19. Using immunoSEQ multiplex PCR, the repertoire was profiled, and TCRdb retains in-frame clones only, with some absent. There are a few hundred thousand clones in the sample; over 75% occur only once, and 0.9% to 1.1% lies in the top ten. The sample was PBMCs or T cells enriched from blood (not recorded which). Every receptor here comes from a man aged 18 to 29 who had recovered from COVID-19.

The count of this clone is one. The chain's CDR3 is CASSKGRWGGILRGNQPQHF. The CDR3 nucleotides are TGTGCCAGCAGCAAAGGGAGGTGGGGGGGAATCCTGCGTGGCAATCAGCCCCAGCATTTT. The V and J genes are TRBV21-1 and TRBJ1-5. TRBV21-1 is given as a pseudogene. The CDR3 is made up of 20 amino acids.

To note about this clone: One junction end disagrees with the germline gene, perhaps due to a read error. This chain connects TRBV24-1 to TRBJ2-1; TRBD2 matches 10 bases. Germline V gene data show CDR1 as KGHDR and CDR2 as SFDVKD. The CDR3 contains 17 residues. The CDR3 sequence is CVTSDPAGGSLYNEQFF. CDR3 nucleotide sequence: TGTGTCACCAGTGACCCAGCGGGAGGGTCCCTTTACAATGAGCAGTTCTTC.

The chain uses TRBV11-2 and TRBJ1-1; 9 nucleotides agree with TRBD1. V shed 1 base and J 3 bases; nucleotides not matched to a gene: 6. The CDR3 is 16 amino acids. Germline V CDR1 and CDR2: SGHAT, FQNNGV. The CDR3, as DNA: TGTGCCAGCAGCTTAGGGGGGACAGGGCCCCACACTGAAGCTTTCTTT. This codes for CASSLGGTGPHTEAFF.

The V and J genes are TRBV6-1 and TRBJ1-3; 8 nucleotides match TRBD1. The CDR3 totals 18 residues. Germline-derived CDR1 and CDR2 are MNHNS and SASEGT. The J segment lost 8 bases and the V segment lost 0 bases, leaving 15 bases of the junction unmatched. CDR3 bases: TGTGCCAGCAGTGAAGCGTGGGGGAGGGACAGGATCAGTGACACCATATATTTT. Amino acid sequence: CASSEAWGRDRISDTIYF.

This clone was seen only a few times. The rearrangement links TRBV4-2 to TRBJ1-1; D is unclear. This CDR3 contains 15 residues. Per germline, CDR1 LGHNA and CDR2 YNFKEQ. The V end was cut by 0 bases, the J end by 1 base, with 9 bases between. The CDR3 loop reads CASSQDLTGNTEAFF. The CDR3 coding sequence is TGTGCCAGCAGCCAAGATCTTACCGGGAACACTGAAGCTTTCTTT.

This clone was recorded only once. The chain uses TRBV6-5 and TRBJ1-5; D is perhaps TRBD1 (5 bases). Germline V lookup: CDR1 MNHEY, CDR2 SVGAGI. CDR3 length: 15 residues. V was trimmed by 2 bases and J by 3 bases, leaving 11 bases between them. The CDR3 sequence is CASSYGLGDNQPQHF. CDR3 nucleotides: TGTGCCAGCAGTTACGGTTTAGGGGACAATCAGCCCCAGCATTTT.

This chain uses TRBV7-9 with TRBJ1-4, with D possibly being TRBD1 (5 bases). Germline V gene data show CDR1 as SEHNR and CDR2 as FQNEAQ (reference sequence). The V and J ends lost 1 base and 4 bases respectively, with 10 bases between them. This CDR3 has 15 amino acids. The CDR3 DNA follows: TGTGCCAGCAGCTTAGATCAGGGCTATAATGAAAAACTGTTTTTT. It specifies CASSLDQGYNEKLFF.

The chain carries TRBV2 and TRBJ1-2, with D maybe TRBD1 (5 bases). The germline V and J ends were trimmed by 3 bases and 0 bases, with 8 bases remaining between them. The germline V gene encodes CDR1 SNHLY and CDR2 FYNNEI. The CDR3 runs to 14 residues. The CDR3 DNA reads TGTGCCAGCAGTGAGGGGGGACCTAACTATGGCTACACCTTC. Translation gives CASSEGGPNYGYTF.

V gene TRBV7-2 combines with J gene TRBJ2-2, with 7 positions matching TRBD2. V dropped 5 bases and J dropped 4; count of bases not matched to a gene: 7. The germline gives CDR1 SGHTA, CDR2 FQGNSA. The CDR3 is 15 residues long. The CDR3 is CASSPVRGSTGELFF. The CDR3 DNA follows: TGTGCCAGCAGCCCCGTCCGCGGGAGCACCGGGGAGCTGTTTTTT.

This chain joins TRBV6-5 and TRBJ1-3, with D perhaps TRBD1 (5 bases). The CDR3 covers 15 residues. Germline CDR1 is MNHEY and CDR2 is SVGAGI. With 10 bases removed from V and 0 bases from J, the gap between germline ends came to 16 bases. The CDR3 reads CATWAGLLSGNTIYF. CDR3 nucleotides: TGTGCCACTTGGGCAGGGCTCCTCTCTGGAAACACCATATATTTT.

This clone was detected only once. The rearrangement uses TRBV3-1 (or the pseudogene TRBV3-2) and TRBJ1-4; TRBD1 matches at 12 bases. V dropped 2 bases and J dropped 10; count of bases not matched to a gene: 5. Germline-derived CDR1 and CDR2 are LGHDT and YNNKEL (reference sequence). CDR3 length equals 15 residues. This chain's CDR3 is CASSQQGQGAVKLFF. The CDR3 DNA reads TGTGCCAGCAGCCAACAGGGACAGGGGGCGGTAAAACTGTTTTTT.

The V and J genes are TRBV7-2 and TRBJ2-1, with D perhaps TRBD2 (6 bases). V lost 1 base and J lost 4, with 11 bases in between. This CDR3 region has 15 residues. Germline values: CDR1 SGHTA, CDR2 FQGNSA. The CDR3 is CASSLEGTEYNEQFF. In nucleotides, the CDR3 is TGTGCCAGCAGCTTAGAGGGGACTGAGTACAATGAGCAGTTCTTC. The complete variable domain, with remaining parts taken from reference TRBV7-2 and TRBJ2-1, reads GAGVSQSPSNKVTEKGKDVELRCDPISGHTALYWYRQSLGQGLEFLIYFQGNSAPDKSGLPSDRFSAERTGGSVSTLTIQRTQQEDSAVYLCASSLEGTEYNEQFFGPGTRLTVL.

The J gene is TRBJ1-6, the V gene TRBV19; 8 bases align to TRBD1. J lost 8 bases, V lost 4 bases, and 10 bases had no gene match. The V gene's germline CDR1 is LNHDA and CDR2 SQIVND (reference sequence). The CDR3 is made up of 16 amino acids. The CDR3 bases are TGTGCCAGTAGTACTAAGACAGGGGTACGCGATTCACCCCTCCACTTT. It yields the protein CASSTKTGVRDSPLHF.

This CDR3 is CASSGQGLAYGYTF. CDR3 DNA: TGTGCCAGCAGCGGACAGGGATTGGCCTATGGCTACACCTTC. This chain connects TRBV27 to TRBJ1-2; 8 nucleotides agree with TRBD1. CDR3 size: 14 residues. Trimming cost V 6 bases and J 4 bases; bases outside gene matches: 7. Germline V gene data show CDR1 as MNHEY and CDR2 as SMNVEV (reference sequence).

The chain recombines TRBV5-1 with TRBJ2-2, with 12 positions matching TRBD1. Germline V gives CDR1 SGHRS, CDR2 YFSETQ. V lost 5 bases to trimming and J lost 7 bases; unmatched junction nucleotides: 12. This CDR3 contains 17 residues. CDR3 amino acids: CASSKQPGQGASGELFF. DNA for the CDR3: TGCGCCAGCAGTAAACAGCCGGGACAGGGGGCAAGCGGGGAGCTGTTTTTT.

The chain is built from TRBV6-5 and TRBJ1-1; unclear D gene. Per the germline V gene, CDR1 is MNHEY and CDR2 is SVGAGI. V lost 0 bases to trimming and J lost 8 bases, with 13 bases between them. The CDR3 extends over 14 amino acids. The CDR3 loop is CASSYSSAGSEAFF. The CDR3 DNA reads as TGTGCCAGCAGTTACTCGAGCGCGGGGTCGGAAGCTTTCTTT.

The chain employs TRBV5-1 and TRBJ2-1; no firm D call. CDR1 and CDR2 (germline): SGHRS, YFSETQ. This CDR3 has 15 amino acids. The germline V and J ends were trimmed by 4 bases and 8 bases, with 19 bases remaining between them. The CDR3 DNA reads as TGCGCCAGCAGCCCCCCTCGGAGAACCCTCTATGAGCAGTTCTTC. Translating it yields CASSPPRRTLYEQFF.

The chain joins TRBV11-1 to TRBJ2-1; TRBD2 aligns across 8 bases. CDR3 length: 15 residues. The germline CDR1 and CDR2 sequences are SGHAT and FQDESV (reference sequence). The trim removed 1 base at V and 5 bases at J, leaving 4 bases unmatched. Here the CDR3 reads CASSLDGGDNNEQFF. As DNA, the CDR3 is TGTGCCAGCAGCTTAGACGGGGGGGATAACAATGAGCAGTTCTTC.

This rearrangement joins TRBV19 to TRBJ1-1; D is possibly TRBD1 (6 bases). The CDR3 spans 17 residues. Germline V lookup: CDR1 LNHDA, CDR2 SQIVND (reference sequence). Trimming left V 3 bases short and J 2 bases short, with 19 bases between. The CDR3 reads CASSMGTGSLGNTEAFF. CDR3 DNA: TGTGCCAGTAGTATGGGAACAGGGTCCTTAGGTAACACTGAAGCTTTCTTT.

As for this clone: This CDR3 is also generated by other DNA sequences in the sample. This rearrangement joins TRBV3-1 (or the pseudogene TRBV3-2) to TRBJ1-2; D remains ambiguous. Trimming cost V 0 bases and J 8 bases, with 7 bases left between them. The CDR3 is 12 amino acids. CDR1 and CDR2 (germline): LGHDT, YNNKEL (reference sequence). Written as DNA, the CDR3 is TGTGCCAGCAGCCAAGATCTACGGGGCTACACCTTC. Translating it yields CASSQDLRGYTF.

The J gene is TRBJ1-3, the V gene TRBV4-3, with 9 nucleotides matching TRBD1. Germline CDR1 is LGHNA and CDR2 is YSLEER. This CDR3 is 18 amino acids long. V shed 1 base, J shed 1 base, and the junction held 8 bases outside the gene matches. The CDR3 loop reads CASSQVGQGTGSGNTIYF. The CDR3 DNA is TGCGCCAGCAGCCAAGTTGGACAGGGGACGGGATCTGGAAACACCATATATTTT.

To note about this clone: Other DNA sequences of this sample code for an identical CDR3. DNA of the CDR3: TGTGCCAGCAGCCAGGGGGCGCAGAACACTGAAGCTTTCTTT. Translated: CASSQGAQNTEAFF. V and J are TRBV3-1 (or the pseudogene TRBV3-2) and TRBJ1-1, with D perhaps matching TRBD1 (6 bases). The CDR3 totals 14 residues. Trimming removed 3 bases at V and 1 base at J, with 9 bases between. The germline V gene encodes CDR1 LGHDT and CDR2 YNNKEL (reference sequence).

The chain combines TRBV6-5 with TRBJ1-6; D is ambiguous. Trimming took off 2 bases at V and 4 bases at J, with 3 bases between the two ends. The CDR3 length is 13 residues. Germline CDR1 is MNHEY and CDR2 is SVGAGI. CDR3 residues: CASSYTYNSPLHF. The CDR3 DNA reads as TGTGCCAGCAGTTACACATATAATTCACCCCTCCACTTT.

The CDR3 loop reads CASSVTQGSNTEAFF. As DNA, the CDR3 is TGTGCCAGCAGCGTTACACAGGGTTCGAACACTGAAGCTTTCTTT. This chain connects TRBV9 to TRBJ1-1, with a possible D match to TRBD1 (6 bases). V lost 2 bases to trimming and J lost 1 base, with 12 bases between them. Per germline, CDR1 SGDLS and CDR2 YYNGEE. The CDR3 totals 15 residues.

The chain links TRBV6-5 to TRBJ2-7; 8 nucleotides line up with TRBD1. Germline V gives CDR1 MNHEY, CDR2 SVGAGI. The V gene end was trimmed by 6 bases and the J gene end by 7 bases; junction bases not matched to a gene: 8. CDR3 length: 13 residues. Written as DNA, the CDR3 is TGTGCCAGCAGCCGCGGACAGGGACAAGAGCAGTACTTC. This gives the protein CASSRGQGQEQYF.

The chain recombines TRBV4-1 with TRBJ2-1; 13 nucleotides match TRBD2. After removal of 2 bases from V and 8 bases from J, the junction contained 6 bases not matched to a gene. The CDR3 extends over 16 amino acids. Germline V CDR1 and CDR2: MGHRA, YSYEKL. The CDR3: CASSQSTSGGAYEQFF. CDR3 coding DNA: TGCGCCAGCAGCCAATCCACTAGCGGGGGGGCATATGAGCAGTTCTTC.

This rearrangement joins TRBV5-3 to TRBJ2-3; 7 positions agree with TRBD2. TRBV5-3 is an ORF; its function is uncertain. V dropped 4 bases and J dropped 0; count of bases not matched to a gene: 2. The CDR3 totals 14 residues. Here the CDR3 DNA reads TGTGCCAGAAGCGTTAGCGGGAGCACAGATACGCAGTATTTT. Residues: CARSVSGSTDTQYF.

The CDR3: CASSVAETGLGDEQFF. The CDR3 DNA reads TGTGCCAGCAGCGTAGCCGAGACAGGGCTTGGGGATGAGCAGTTCTTC. J is TRBJ2-1 and V is TRBV9; 7 bases match TRBD1. The CDR3 contains 16 residues. Germline CDR1 is SGDLS and CDR2 is YYNGEE. V lost 0 bases and J lost 8; bases outside the gene matches: 11.

The chain carries TRBV28 and TRBJ1-5, with 10 bases that match TRBD1. V lost 6 bases, J lost 1 base, and 3 bases stayed unmatched. Germline V CDR1 and CDR2: MDHEN, SYDVKM. The CDR3 is 15 residues long. The CDR3 DNA sequence: TGTGCCAGCAGGACAGGGGGCAGGAGCAATCAGCCCCAGCATTTT. Its protein product is CASRTGGRSNQPQHF.

About this clone: Other nucleotide sequences from this sample produce the same CDR3. V is TRBV5-1 and J is TRBJ1-1, with 8 positions matching TRBD1. Per the germline V gene, CDR1 is SGHRS and CDR2 is YFSETQ. There are 15 residues in the CDR3. The trim removed 4 bases at V and 0 bases at J, leaving 5 bases unmatched. CDR3 amino acids: CASSLRTGLNTEAFF. In DNA form, the CDR3 reads TGCGCCAGCAGCCTCCGGACAGGGCTGAACACTGAAGCTTTCTTT.

Here the CDR3 reads CASSPQGPGGPLSSKLQYF. CDR3 coding DNA: TGCGCCAGCAGTCCCCAAGGCCCGGGGGGGCCTTTATCCTCCAAGTTGCAGTATTTT. The chain employs TRBV5-1 and TRBJ2-3, with TRBD2 matching 8 bases. The V segment lost 5 bases and the J segment 11 bases; nucleotides outside the gene matches: 28. This CDR3 is 19 amino acids long. The germline V gene encodes CDR1 SGHRS and CDR2 YFSETQ.

This chain joins TRBV11-3 and TRBJ2-5, with D tentatively TRBD2 (6 bases). This CDR3 has 14 amino acids. Germline assignment: CDR1 SGHNT and CDR2 YENEEA. With 3 bases removed from V and 5 bases from J, the gap between germline ends came to 13 bases. The chain's CDR3 is CASSFGGSGETQYF. CDR3 nucleotide sequence: TGTGCCAGCAGCTTTGGGGGGAGCGGCGAGACCCAGTACTTC.